The text below deals with one TCR beta chain. These data are taken from a study of blood T cell repertoires in COVID-19. Study-level information: COVID-19 samples collected from the United States, Italy and Spain covered acute and convalescent phases. PBMCs, B-cell-depleted T cells, or T cells were the source of the cDNA or gDNA that made up the material.

Germline lookup yields CDR1 SGHTA and CDR2 FQGTGA. The ends lost 5 bases at V and 1 base at J; junction bases unmatched: 5. The CDR3 has 15 residues. Under the authors' procedure: Reference gene primer amplification gave nucleated cell count estimates. The assay was immunoSEQ multiplex PCR, and TCRdb's table has in-frame clones only and misses some. That table is the source of V, J and clone size, and D and trimming were worked out from the DNA. Among fewer than 350,000 clones, roughly 90% were seen once, and the ten largest hold approximately 4.2%. The clonotype originates from a man in his forties or fifties with acute or convalescent COVID-19. J is TRBJ2-1 and V is TRBV7-3; 7 bases fit TRBD1. The specimen sequenced was peripheral blood. CDR3: CASSPTGTSYNEQFF. The DNA for the CDR3 is TGTGCCAGCAGCCCGACAGGGACGTCCTACAATGAGCAGTTCTTC.